Below, 2 T cell receptor beta chains from the same sample are listed, as sequenced in a study of regulatory T cells in long-lasting Graves disease. Arm-PCR of CDR3 regions and iRepertoire HTBI primers were the basis on which TCR beta libraries were built. Using its own MiXCR run on the multiplex PCR reads, TCRdb lists one record per CDR3 protein. The data show a few hundred thousand distinct CDR3 sequences, 15% to 20% seen once. The time point was: newly diagnosed GD, antithyroid drugs for less than 3 months. From PBMCs, RNA was extracted and then used to make the TCR library. The sample was also reused in another study, on T cells in Graves' hyperthyroidism and ophthalmopathy.

Sequencing used peripheral blood mononuclear cells (PBMCs), obtained at new diagnosis, from a patient treated with antithyroid drugs. These receptors all come from a woman aged 30 to 39 with Graves disease.

This clonotype was observed at least ten times. The chain links TRBV7-9 to TRBJ1-5; 7 bases align to TRBD1. V lost 6 bases to trimming and J lost 9 bases; unmatched junction nucleotides: 20. Germline V gene sequence: CDR1 SEHNR, CDR2 FQNEAQ (reference sequence). The CDR3 has 17 residues. This CDR3 is CASSQGGRGPTGGPQHF. CDR3 nucleotide sequence: TGTGCCAGCAGTCAAGGGGGCAGAGGTCCTACGGGGGGGCCCCAGCATTTT.

The chain recombines TRBV7-9 with TRBJ2-7; tentatively, D is TRBD1 (5 bases). The CDR3 length is 18 residues. The V gene's germline CDR1 is SEHNR and CDR2 FQNEAQ (reference sequence). With 2 bases removed from V and 2 bases from J, the gap between germline ends came to 22 bases. The CDR3 spells CASSLILFGQGATYEQYF. The CDR3 DNA reads as TGTGCCAGCAGCTTAATTTTGTTCGGGCAGGGTGCGACCTACGAGCAGTACTTC.